The clone carrying this T cell receptor beta chain has more than one count but fewer than ten. Its antigen is currently unknown. The CDR3 spans 19 residues. From germline, CDR1 is LGHDT and CDR2 YNNKEL (reference sequence). Unmatched junction bases numbered 6, after V lost 1 base and J lost 0 bases. The record originates from a study of T-cell reconstitution after alpha-beta-depleted transplantation in children. Study conclusions and caveats: After transplant, high TCRbeta diversity at day 60 in some patients arose from surviving recipient T cells and thymic progenitors. Alpha-beta T cells about two months after transplant reportedly derived from several hundred expanded graft clones. Among T cells one year after transplant, newly produced cells accounted for most counts and diversity.

A library of TCRbeta sequences, prepared with unique molecular identifiers, was generated. Via MiXCR, TCRdb re-called the PCR reads, giving one row per CDR3 protein. This sample yields approximately 150,000 distinct CDR3 sequences, of which 8% to 10% are seen a single time; about a sixth belongs to the top ten. This chain joins TRBV3-1 and TRBJ2-6, with 10 bases fitting TRBD1. Sequenced material: PBMCs, mostly from graft donor cells, taken 180 days after TCRalphabeta/CD19-depleted stem cell transplant. The source of this sequence is a female patient aged 2-15 years who had a stem cell transplant for congenital amegakaryocytic thrombocytopenia, so the T cells may come from the graft donor. The CDR3 sequence is CASSQGLGTGDSGANVLTF. As DNA, the CDR3 is TGTGCCAGCAGCCAAGGGTTAGGGACAGGGGACTCTGGGGCCAACGTCCTGACTTTC.